This T cell receptor (beta chain) was recovered during a study of Tregs in tolerant kidney transplant recipients (dated by TCRdb to between 2018 and 2020). Regarding the research as a whole: The study used TCRbeta sequencing to identify donor-specific regulatory T cells before combined kidney and bone marrow transplantation, then tracked those cells after transplant. In a few healthy controls, several methods of expanding Tregs specific for an allogeneic donor were compared by TCRbeta repertoire sequencing.

The cysteine opens and the phenylalanine closes a CDR3 of 15 amino acids. Left in the record is the CDR3 DNA by itself, 45 bases read in frame from the first base. The germline V gene (reference sequence) supplies CDR1 LNHNV and CDR2 YYDKDF. Trimming removed 7 bases from V and 5 bases from J; the gene matches leave 8 bases unexplained. Concerning this clone: The antigen it recognizes is unknown. The sample holds no much larger clone one base away, and base qualities are not on file.

For TCRbeta CDR3 sequencing, genomic DNA was extracted from sorted cells using the QIAGEN DNeasy Blood and Tissue Kit. High-throughput TCRbeta CDR3 sequencing was carried out commercially through immunoSEQ, with PCR amplification with bias correction and internal controls included. The original methods were these. A unique productive TCRbeta sequence was defined by the CDR3 nucleotide sequence when primers matched, and otherwise by the CDR3 amino acid sequence together with the Vbeta and Jbeta genes. As a correction for sorting error, sequences shared between sorted populations at a frequency ratio of 2:1 or less were discarded, and the remaining shared sequences were assigned to the higher population. Donor-reactive sequences were defined as at least 5-fold expanded in CFSE-low cells versus unstimulated cells, with frequency of at least 0.01% in CFSE-low cells. Jensen-Shannon divergence calculated on the top 100 TCRbeta sequences ranked by frequency was used to measure repertoire divergence. For any sample with multiple sequencing runs, sorting error was corrected in each run separately before the runs were pooled. In TCRdb, the immuneACCESS table is reduced to in-frame sequences with V and J assigned. These tables do not hold every clone; where another copy was compared, an unresolved V gene accounts for under half, and the others remain unexplained. V and J calls and clone size come straight from that table; D and trimming were deduced from the DNA. The sample table lists some 240,000 clones, 80% to 85% of them with a count of one. The ten largest account for around 0.61% of the sample.

What the authors observed across the whole study: The most biologically relevant and donor-specific TCRbeta repertoire appeared to be identified by expanding Tregs with activated donor B cells. The study was limited by small patient numbers, and the findings need validation in larger populations and under other immunosuppression protocols. Biological reproducibility was not examined directly, but technical replication error appeared to be minimal.

Unstimulated Tregs (CD4+CD25+CD127-), CD4+ non-Tregs (CD4+CD25-), CD4 and CD8 cells were FACS-sorted from thawed PBMCs. Blood from healthy controls was obtained either as purchased buffy coats or from healthy volunteers. Healthy control blood was processed to PBMCs by Ficoll density gradient and cryopreserved, and patient PBMCs were collected before and after transplant. This TCR was recovered from a human donor in good health. The rearranged chain carries TRBV15 and TRBJ2-5, with 12 bases aligning to TRBD2. Sequencing used CD4+ T cells from blood. The nucleotides read TGTGCCACCAAAAGAAGGACTAGCGGGGATGAGACCCAGTACTTC. This codes for CATKRRTSGDETQYF.